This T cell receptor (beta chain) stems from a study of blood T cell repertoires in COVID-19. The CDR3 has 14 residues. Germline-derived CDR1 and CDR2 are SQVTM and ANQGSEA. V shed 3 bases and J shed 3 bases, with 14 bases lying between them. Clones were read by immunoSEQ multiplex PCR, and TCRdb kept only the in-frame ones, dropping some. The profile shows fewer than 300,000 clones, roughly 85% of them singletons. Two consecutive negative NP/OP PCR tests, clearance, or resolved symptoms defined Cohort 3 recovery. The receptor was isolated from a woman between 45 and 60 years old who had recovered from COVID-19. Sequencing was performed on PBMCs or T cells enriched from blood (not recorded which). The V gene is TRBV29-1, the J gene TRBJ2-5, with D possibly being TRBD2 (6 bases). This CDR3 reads CSVEVSGGEETQYF. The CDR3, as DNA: TGCAGCGTTGAGGTTAGCGGAGGGGAAGAGACCCAGTACTTC. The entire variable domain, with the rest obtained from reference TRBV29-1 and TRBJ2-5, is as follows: SAVISQKPSRDICQRGTSLTIQCQVDSQVTMMFWYRQQPGQSLTLIATANQGSEATYESGFVIDKFPISRPNLTFSTLTVSNMSPEDSSIYLCSVEVSGGEETQYFGPGTRLLVL.